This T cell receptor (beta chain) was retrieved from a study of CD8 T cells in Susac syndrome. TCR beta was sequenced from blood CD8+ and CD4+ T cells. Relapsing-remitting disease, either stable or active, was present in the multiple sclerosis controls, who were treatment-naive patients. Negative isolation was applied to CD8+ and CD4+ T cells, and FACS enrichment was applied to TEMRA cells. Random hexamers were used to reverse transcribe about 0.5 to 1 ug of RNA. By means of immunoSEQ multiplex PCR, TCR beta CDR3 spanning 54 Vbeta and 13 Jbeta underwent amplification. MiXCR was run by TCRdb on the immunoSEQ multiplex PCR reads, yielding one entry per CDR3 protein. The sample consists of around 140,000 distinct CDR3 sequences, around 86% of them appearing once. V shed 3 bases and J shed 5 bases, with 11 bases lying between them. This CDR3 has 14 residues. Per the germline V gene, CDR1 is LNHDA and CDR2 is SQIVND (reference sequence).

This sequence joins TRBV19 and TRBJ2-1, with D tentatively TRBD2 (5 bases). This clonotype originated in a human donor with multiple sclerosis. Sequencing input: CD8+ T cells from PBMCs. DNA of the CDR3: TGTGCCAGTAGTATCGGGGAGCCACACAATGAGCAGTTCTTC. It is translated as CASSIGEPHNEQFF.